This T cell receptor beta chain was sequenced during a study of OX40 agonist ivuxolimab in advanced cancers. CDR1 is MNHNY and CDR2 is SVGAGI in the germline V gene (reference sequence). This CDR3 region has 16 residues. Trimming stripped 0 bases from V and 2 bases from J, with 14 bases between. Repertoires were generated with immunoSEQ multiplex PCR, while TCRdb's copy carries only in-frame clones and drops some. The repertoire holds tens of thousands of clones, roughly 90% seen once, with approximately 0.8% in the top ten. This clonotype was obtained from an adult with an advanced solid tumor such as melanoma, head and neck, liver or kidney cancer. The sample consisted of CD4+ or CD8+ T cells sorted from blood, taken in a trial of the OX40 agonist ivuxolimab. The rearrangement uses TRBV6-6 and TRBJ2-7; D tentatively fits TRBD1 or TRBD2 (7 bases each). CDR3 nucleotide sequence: TGTGCCAGCAGTTACTCACCCAGGGGGGGCCCCTACGAGCAGTACTTC. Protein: CASSYSPRGGPYEQYF.